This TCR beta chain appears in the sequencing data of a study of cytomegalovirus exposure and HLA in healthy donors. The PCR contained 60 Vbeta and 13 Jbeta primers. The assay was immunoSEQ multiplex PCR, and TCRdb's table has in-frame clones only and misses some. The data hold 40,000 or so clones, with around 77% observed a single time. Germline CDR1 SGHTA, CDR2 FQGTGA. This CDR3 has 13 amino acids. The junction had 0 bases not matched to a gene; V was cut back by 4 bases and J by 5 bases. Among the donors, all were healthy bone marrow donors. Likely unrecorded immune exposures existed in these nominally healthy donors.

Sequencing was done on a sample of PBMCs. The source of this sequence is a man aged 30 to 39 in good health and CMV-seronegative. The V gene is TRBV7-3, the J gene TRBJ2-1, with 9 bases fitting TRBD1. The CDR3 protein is CASSWDRDNEQFF. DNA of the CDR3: TGTGCCAGCAGCTGGGACAGGGACAATGAGCAGTTCTTC.